Listed below are T cell receptor beta chains from one sample, sequenced in a study of glioma-infiltrating T cells after dendritic cell vaccination. Data came from immunoSEQ multiplex PCR; TCRdb stores just in-frame clones and leaves some out. Among 90,000 to 100,000 clones listed, approximately 81% were seen once. This sample comprised blood, obtained before dendritic cell vaccination. Every receptor here comes from a human donor with glioblastoma. Both conserved end residues are part of each CDR3. D genes are given only for firm matches. Rows give clone size only sometimes, using once, few, many, or a class for an expanded clone.

abundance	d_gene	v_gene	j_gene	CDR3nt	CDR3aa
.	.	TRBV6-1	TRBJ1-4	TGTGCCAGCAGTGAATGGGGCGGCACTAATGAAAAACTGTTTTTT	CASSEWGGTNEKLFF
.	TRBD1	TRBV6-5	TRBJ1-2	TGTGCCAGCAACCCAGGGGGCCGGGGCTATGGCTACACCTTC	CASNPGGRGYGYTF
.	.	TRBV7-3	TRBJ2-1	TGTGCCAGCAGCTTAACGGGGGGAACCTACAATGAGCAGTTCTTC	CASSLTGGTYNEQFF
.	.	TRBV27	TRBJ2-1	TGTGCCAGCAGCCACGGGACTTTGTACAATGAGCAGTTCTTC	CASSHGTLYNEQFF
.	TRBD1	TRBV5-6	TRBJ2-5	TGTGCCAGCAGCGTCGGACAGGGTCGAAGAGAGACCCAGTACTTC	CASSVGQGRRETQYF
.	TRBD2	TRBV5-5	TRBJ2-2	TGTGCCAGCAGCTTGGAGGCTAGCGGGGGATGGGGCACCGGGGAGCTGTTTTTT	CASSLEASGGWGTGELFF
.	TRBD1	TRBV5-1	TRBJ2-3	TGCGCCAGCAGCTATGGGACAGGGTCAACTAGCACAGATACGCAGTATTTT	CASSYGTGSTSTDTQYF
.	.	TRBV18	TRBJ2-7	TGTGCCAGCTCACCCGAGACAGAATACGAGCAGTACTTC	CASSPETEYEQYF
.	.	TRBV13	TRBJ1-2	TGTGCCAGCAGCTTAGGACAGGAGAACTATGGCTACACCTTC	CASSLGQENYGYTF
.	.	TRBV2	TRBJ2-2	TGTGCCAGCAGTGTACTGGGGGCATCGAACACCGGGGAGCTGTTTTTT	CASSVLGASNTGELFF
.	TRBD1	TRBV6-1	TRBJ1-5	TGTGCCAGCAGACCCGGGACAGCCCGGCTCCCCCAGCATTTT	CASRPGTARLPQHF
.	.	TRBV5-1	TRBJ2-1	TGCGCCAGCAGCTTGTACGGTAGCGCGACCCCCGCTTACAATGAGCAGTTCTTC	CASSLYGSATPAYNEQFF
.	.	TRBV5-1	TRBJ1-1	TGCGCCAGCAGCTCCGGACAGTCGAACACTGAAGCTTTCTTT	CASSSGQSNTEAFF
.	.	TRBV6-5	TRBJ1-1	TGTGCCAGCAGTTACTACAGATCCTTAATGAACACTGAAGCTTTCTTT	CASSYYRSLMNTEAFF
.	.	TRBV18	TRBJ2-7	TGTGCCAGCTCACTTCGGGGACTTCTTTACGAGCAGTACTTC	CASSLRGLLYEQYF
.	TRBD1	TRBV27	TRBJ1-1	TGTGCCAGCAGTCCCACAGGGGCCACTGAAGCTTTCTTT	CASSPTGATEAFF
once	TRBD2	TRBV5-4	TRBJ2-2	TGTGCCAGCAGCTTGTATGGCGGGAGAGGTACCGGGGAGCTGTTTTTT	CASSLYGGRGTGELFF
.	TRBD2	TRBV5-1	TRBJ2-7	TGCGCCAGCAGCTTGAGTGTACGAAGCGGGAGGACCTACGAGCAGTACTTC	CASSLSVRSGRTYEQYF
.	TRBD2	TRBV12-5	TRBJ2-1	TGTGCTAGTGATATTTCAGCGGGGGGCAACAATGAGCAGTTCTTC	CASDISAGGNNEQFF
.	TRBD2	TRBV5-8	TRBJ2-2	TGTGCCAGCACCGCTACCATACTAGCGGGAACATATAACACCGGGGAGCTGTTTTTT	CASTATILAGTYNTGELFF
few	TRBD1	TRBV28	TRBJ2-3	TGTGCCAGCGGGCGGGACAGGACGCAGTATTTT	CASGRDRTQYF
.	TRBD2	TRBV5-1	TRBJ2-1	TGCGCCAGCAGCTTGGTTGTTAGCGGGACAAGCTCCTACAATGAGCAGTTCTTC	CASSLVVSGTSSYNEQFF
.	.	TRBV18	TRBJ2-4	TGTGCCAGCTCACCACCGGGGGCCGATGCAGGGGTAAACATTCAGTACTTC	CASSPPGADAGVNIQYF
many	.	TRBV7-3	TRBJ1-1	TGTGCCAGCAGCCCGGGTAGTTTAAGTCACACTGAAGCTTTCTTT	CASSPGSLSHTEAFF
once	.	TRBV29-1	TRBJ1-6	TGCAGCGTTAAGAGCTCCTATAATTCACCCCTCCACTTT	CSVKSSYNSPLHF
.	.	TRBV5-6	TRBJ1-1	TGTGCCAGCAGCTTTTTCCAGGGGAACACTGAAGCTTTCTTT	CASSFFQGNTEAFF
.	TRBD2	TRBV5-1	TRBJ2-5	TGCGCCAGCAGCCCCGGGGAGCGGGGGGGCCAAGAGACCCAGTACTTC	CASSPGERGGQETQYF
.	.	TRBV29-1	TRBJ1-4	TGCAGCGTTAAGGAGTTAGATGAAAAACTGTTTTTT	CSVKELDEKLFF
once	.	TRBV10-1	TRBJ2-3	TGCGCCAGCAGCTCCAACAGGGATACGCAGTATTTT	CASSSNRDTQYF
.	.	TRBV6-1	TRBJ1-1	TGTGCCAGCAGTGTGGACAGGAACACTGAAGCTTTCTTT	CASSVDRNTEAFF
.	.	TRBV9	TRBJ2-7	TGTGCCAGCAGCGTAGGGCTCAGATCGTGGGAGCAGTACTTC	CASSVGLRSWEQYF
.	.	TRBV28	TRBJ1-1	TGTGCCAGCACTTTCAGCGGGGGGAAGGCTGAAGCTTTCTTT	CASTFSGGKAEAFF
few	TRBD2	TRBV10-3	TRBJ2-7	TGTGCCATCAGGCGGCAAGCGGGGGGGCTTACTGCCTACGAGCAGTACTTC	CAIRRQAGGLTAYEQYF
.	.	TRBV14	TRBJ1-2	TGTGCCAGCAGCCAAGCGAGGAGGGTTGGAGCTAACTATGGCTACACCTTC	CASSQARRVGANYGYTF
.	TRBD1	TRBV7-8	TRBJ1-3	TGTGCCAGCAGCCTCGGACAGGGACCTGGAAACACCATATATTTT	CASSLGQGPGNTIYF
.	.	TRBV30	TRBJ1-1	TGTGCCTGGAACCGCGGCGGGAACACTGAAGCTTTCTTT	CAWNRGGNTEAFF
.	TRBD2	TRBV18	TRBJ2-7	TGTGCCAGCTCACCAAAGCGGGGGGCCGCCGAGCAGTACTTC	CASSPKRGAAEQYF
.	TRBD1	TRBV7-9	TRBJ1-1	TGTGCCAGCAGCCATACCAATGACAGGGCTGAAGCTTTCTTT	CASSHTNDRAEAFF
.	.	TRBV7-9	TRBJ1-5	TGTGCCAGCAGCTTGGATGGACAGAGCGTGGCCCAGCATTTT	CASSLDGQSVAQHF
.	.	TRBV7-9	TRBJ1-3	TGTGCCAGCAGCTTAGACGCAGGGACTGGAAACACCATATATTTT	CASSLDAGTGNTIYF